The 7 T cell receptor beta chains given below trace back to one sample, sequenced in a study of Ad26.COV2.S vaccination and SARS-CoV-2 variants. Treatment: about 20 received Ad26.COV2.S at low or high dose, single or two shots; roughly five received placebo; per-sample allocation not given. At day 63 after the first vaccine or placebo injection, samples were drawn. Sequencing was performed with immunoSEQ multiplex PCR; in TCRdb, only in-frame clones are kept and a portion is missing. This table has 300,000 to 350,000 clones, 86% appearing once. Sample: peripheral blood, taken in a trial of Ad26.COV2.S vaccine versus placebo. The receptors were sampled from a person aged 18-60 years who received the Ad26.COV2.S COVID-19 vaccine or a placebo.

The chain joins TRBV27 to TRBJ2-1, with 8 bases that match TRBD2. V trimming: 3 bases; J trimming: 2 bases; junction bases outside the gene matches: 3. The CDR3 runs 15 residues. CDR1 and CDR2 (germline): MNHEY, SMNVEV (reference sequence). CDR3 sequence reads: CASSFTSGTYNEQFF. CDR3 nucleotide sequence: TGTGCCAGCAGTTTTACTAGCGGTACCTACAATGAGCAGTTCTTC.

This chain uses TRBV19 with TRBJ2-5, with D tentatively TRBD1 (7 bases). This CDR3 has 13 residues. V was pared by 5 bases and J by 5 bases, with 12 bases between. The germline gives CDR1 LNHDA, CDR2 SQIVND (reference sequence). CDR3 coding DNA: TGTGCCAGTAGTTCGGAGGGGGCCGAGACCCAGTACTTC. Translated, it gives CASSSEGAETQYF.

V and J are TRBV7-2 and TRBJ1-2; 8 positions agree with TRBD1. The germline CDR1 and CDR2 sequences are SGHTA and FQGNSA. Trimming at V came to 4 bases and at J to 3 bases, leaving 10 bases not matched to a gene. CDR3 length: 16 residues. The CDR3 DNA sequence: TGTGCCAGCAGCTCGCTCAGGGGGCAGGTGGACTATGGCTACACCTTC. Residues: CASSSLRGQVDYGYTF. The complete variable domain, with remaining parts taken from reference TRBV7-2 and TRBJ1-2, reads GAGVSQSPSNKVTEKGKDVELRCDPISGHTALYWYRQSLGQGLEFLIYFQGNSAPDKSGLPSDRFSAERTGGSVSTLTIQRTQQEDSAVYLCASSSLRGQVDYGYTFGSGTRLTVV.

The chain is built from TRBV7-9 and TRBJ1-4; D possibly corresponds to TRBD1 (5 bases). CDR1 is SEHNR and CDR2 is FQNEAQ in the germline V gene (reference sequence). The CDR3 is 15 residues long. V was shortened by 3 bases and J by 7 bases, with 15 bases between the two germline ends. CDR3 DNA sequence: TGTGCCAGCAGCTTGGGGGGTCGAGGAATTGAAAAACTGTTTTTT. This translates into CASSLGGRGIEKLFF.

V gene TRBV5-1 combines with J gene TRBJ1-1, with D tentatively TRBD1 (5 bases). This CDR3 contains 11 residues. Trimming shortened V by 3 bases and J by 5 bases, and 5 bases separated the two germline ends. The germline CDR1 and CDR2 sequences are SGHRS and YFSETQ. In DNA, the CDR3 is TGCGCCAGCAGCTGGGGGACTGAAGCTTTCTTT. Translation: CASSWGTEAFF. The full variable domain, in which reference TRBV5-1 and TRBJ1-1 provide the parts outside the CDR3, is KAGVTQTPRYLIKTRGQQVTLSCSPISGHRSVSWYQQTPGQGLQFLFEYFSETQRNKGNFPGRFSGRQFSNSRSEMNVSTLELGDSALYLCASSWGTEAFFGQGTRLTVV.

The genes are TRBV4-1 and TRBJ2-1, with TRBD2 as a possible D gene (6 bases). The V gene's germline CDR1 is MGHRA and CDR2 YSYEKL. This CDR3 contains 17 residues. The V end was cut by 4 bases, the J end by 0 bases, with 16 bases between. The CDR3 bases are TGCGCCAGCAGCCTTTTTGGGACTCCCACCTCCTACAATGAGCAGTTCTTC. Amino acid sequence: CASSLFGTPTSYNEQFF.

The genes are TRBV12-3 or TRBV12-4 and TRBJ2-1; 13 bases map to TRBD2. The CDR3 is 13 amino acids. With V trimmed by 10 bases and J by 7 bases, 4 bases remained unmatched. The CDR3 DNA follows: TGTGCCACCCGGACTAGCGGGAGAAATGAGCAGTTCTTC. Protein sequence: CATRTSGRNEQFF.